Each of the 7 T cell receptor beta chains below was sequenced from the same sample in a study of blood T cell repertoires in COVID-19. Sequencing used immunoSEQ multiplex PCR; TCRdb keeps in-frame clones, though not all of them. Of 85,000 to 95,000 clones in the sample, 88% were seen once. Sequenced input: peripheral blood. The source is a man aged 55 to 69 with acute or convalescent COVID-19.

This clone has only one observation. The CDR3 DNA reads TGCGCCAGCAGCTTGGAGGGGAACAACTATGGCTACACCTTC. It yields the protein CASSLEGNNYGYTF. The chain combines TRBV5-1 with TRBJ1-2; D is perhaps TRBD1 (5 bases). Germline V gene sequence: CDR1 SGHRS, CDR2 YFSETQ. Trimming left V 0 bases short and J 2 bases short, with 8 bases between. There are 14 residues in the CDR3.

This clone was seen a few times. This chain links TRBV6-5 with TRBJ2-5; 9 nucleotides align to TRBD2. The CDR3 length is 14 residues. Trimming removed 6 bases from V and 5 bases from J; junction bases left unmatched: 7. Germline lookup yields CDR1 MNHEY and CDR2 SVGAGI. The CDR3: CASSQGLAGETQYF. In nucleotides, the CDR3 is TGTGCCAGCAGCCAGGGACTAGCAGGCGAGACCCAGTACTTC.

CDR3 coding DNA: TGCAGTGCTAGTAGCGGGGGGATGGAAGAGACCCAGTACTTC. Its protein is CSASSGGMEETQYF. The J gene is TRBJ2-5, the V gene TRBV20-1, with TRBD2 identical over 10 bases. V shed 3 bases, J shed 3 bases, and the junction held 4 bases outside the gene matches. The CDR3 runs 14 residues. CDR1 DFQATT and CDR2 SNEGSKA come from the germline V gene (reference sequence).

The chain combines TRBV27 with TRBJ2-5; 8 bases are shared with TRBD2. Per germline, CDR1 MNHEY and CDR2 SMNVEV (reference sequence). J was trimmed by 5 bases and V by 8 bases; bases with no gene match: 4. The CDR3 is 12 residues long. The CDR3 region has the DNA TGTGCCAGCCGGGGGGGCGGGGAGACCCAGTACTTC. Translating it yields CASRGGGETQYF.

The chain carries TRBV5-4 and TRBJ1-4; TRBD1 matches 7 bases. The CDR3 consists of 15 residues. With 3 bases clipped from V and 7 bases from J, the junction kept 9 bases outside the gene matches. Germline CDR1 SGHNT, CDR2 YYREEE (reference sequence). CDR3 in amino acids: CASSWDRTPGEKLFF. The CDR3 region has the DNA TGTGCCAGCAGCTGGGACAGAACTCCTGGTGAAAAACTGTTTTTT.

CDR3 region: CSVEEGTGRETQYF. The CDR3 bases are TGCAGCGTTGAAGAAGGGACAGGAAGAGAGACCCAGTACTTC. V gene TRBV29-1 combines with J gene TRBJ2-5; 8 nucleotides align to TRBD1. The CDR3 loop spans 14 amino acids. CDR1 SQVTM and CDR2 ANQGSEA come from the germline V gene. V lost 0 bases, J lost 4 bases, and 4 bases stayed unmatched.

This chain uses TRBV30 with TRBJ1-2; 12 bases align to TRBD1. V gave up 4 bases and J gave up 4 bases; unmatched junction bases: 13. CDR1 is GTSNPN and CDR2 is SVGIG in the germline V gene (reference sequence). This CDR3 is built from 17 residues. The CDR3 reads CAWKYRRDRGLSYGYTF. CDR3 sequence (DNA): TGTGCCTGGAAATACAGAAGGGACAGGGGGCTGAGCTATGGCTACACCTTC. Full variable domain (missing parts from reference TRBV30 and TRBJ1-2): SQTIHQWPATLVQPVGSPLSLECTVEGTSNPNLYWYRQAAGRGLQLLFYSVGIGQISSEVPQNLSASRPQDRQFILSSKKLLLSDSGFYLCAWKYRRDRGLSYGYTFGSGTRLTVV.